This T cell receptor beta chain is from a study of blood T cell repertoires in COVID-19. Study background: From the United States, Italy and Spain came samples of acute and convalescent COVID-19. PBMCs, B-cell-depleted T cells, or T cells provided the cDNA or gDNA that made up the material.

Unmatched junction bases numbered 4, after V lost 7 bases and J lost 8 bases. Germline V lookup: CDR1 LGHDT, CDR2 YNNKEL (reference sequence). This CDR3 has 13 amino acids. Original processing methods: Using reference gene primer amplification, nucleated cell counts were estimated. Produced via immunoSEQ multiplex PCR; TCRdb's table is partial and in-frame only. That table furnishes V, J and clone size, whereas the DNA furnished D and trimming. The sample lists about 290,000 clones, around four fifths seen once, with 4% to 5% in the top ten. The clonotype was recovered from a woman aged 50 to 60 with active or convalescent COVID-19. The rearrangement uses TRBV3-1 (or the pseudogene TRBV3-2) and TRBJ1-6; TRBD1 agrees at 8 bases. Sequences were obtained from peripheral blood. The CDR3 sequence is CASTDRADSPLHF. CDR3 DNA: TGTGCCAGCACGGACAGGGCAGATTCACCCCTCCACTTT.